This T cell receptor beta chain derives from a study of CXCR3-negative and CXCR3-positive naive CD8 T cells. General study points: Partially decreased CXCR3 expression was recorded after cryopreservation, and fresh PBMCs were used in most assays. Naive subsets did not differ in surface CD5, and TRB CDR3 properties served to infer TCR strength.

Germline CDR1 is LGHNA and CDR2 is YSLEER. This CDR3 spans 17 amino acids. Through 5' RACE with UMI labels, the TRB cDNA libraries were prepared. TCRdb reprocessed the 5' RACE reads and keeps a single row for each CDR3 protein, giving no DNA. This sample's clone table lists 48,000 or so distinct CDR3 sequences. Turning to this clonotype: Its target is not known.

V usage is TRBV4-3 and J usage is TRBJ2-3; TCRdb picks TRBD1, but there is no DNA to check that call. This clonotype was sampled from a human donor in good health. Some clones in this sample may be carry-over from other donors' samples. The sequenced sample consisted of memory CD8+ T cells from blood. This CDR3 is CASSQDRGRGSTDTQYF.